The next 24 T cell receptor beta chains were all read from a single sample in a study of CD8 T cells in ankylosing spondylitis. Study-level results: Ankylosing spondylitis blood appeared to be characterized by a TCR beta motif of about eight highly homologous variants.

The antigens for these receptors are not known. In TCRdb, the 5' RACE reads were re-called with MiXCR into one record per CDR3 protein. This table holds more than 300,000 distinct CDR3 sequences, 6.5% to 10% found once. The sequencing sample was made of blood, either unsorted or a sorted T cell fraction (not recorded which). All receptors come from a male donor with ankylosing spondylitis.

V gene TRBV18 combines with J gene TRBJ2-7, with TRBD1 as a possible D gene (6 bases). The CDR3 sequence is 13 residues long. The germline gives CDR1 KGHSH, CDR2 LQKENI. V lost 5 bases to trimming and J lost 4 bases, with 12 bases between them. The CDR3 sequence is CASSTGNSYEQYF. The CDR3 DNA follows: TGTGCCAGCTCAACAGGGAATTCGTACGAGCAGTACTTC.

This chain joins TRBV20-1 and TRBJ2-1; 10 positions match TRBD2. Germline CDR1 and CDR2: DFQATT and SNEGSKA (reference sequence). The ends lost 6 bases at V and 10 bases at J; junction bases unmatched: 9. CDR3 size: 13 residues. CDR3 protein: CSAFGLAVGEQFF. CDR3 coding DNA: TGCAGTGCGTTCGGACTAGCGGTTGGGGAGCAGTTCTTC.

This clonotype was counted between two and nine times. The V call is TRBV20-1, the J call TRBJ2-7; TRBD1 agrees at 8 bases. CDR3 length equals 15 residues. The junction had 14 bases not matched to a gene; V was cut back by 6 bases and J by 4 bases. Germline CDR1 reads DFQATT; CDR2 reads SNEGSKA (reference sequence). The CDR3 sequence is CSAPLGQGYSYEQYF. The CDR3 DNA is TGCAGTGCCCCCTTAGGACAGGGTTATTCATACGAGCAGTACTTC.

This clonotype was counted only a few times. The chain recombines TRBV20-1 with TRBJ2-7; 15 nucleotides agree with TRBD2. J gave up 3 bases and V 5 bases, and 8 bases lay outside the gene matches. Germline CDR1 reads DFQATT; CDR2 reads SNEGSKA (reference sequence). The CDR3 is 16 residues long. The CDR3 loop reads CSAPRTSGRASYEQYF. The CDR3 DNA is TGCAGTGCTCCACGGACTAGCGGGAGGGCAAGCTACGAGCAGTACTTC.

This clonotype has more than one count but fewer than ten. This chain joins TRBV6-1 and TRBJ2-7, with a possible D match to TRBD1 (7 bases). CDR3 length: 15 residues. CDR1 MNHNS and CDR2 SASEGT come from the germline V gene. Trimming pared 2 bases from V and 4 bases from J, leaving 15 bases between. The CDR3 DNA follows: TGTGCCAGCAGTGAATCAGGGGGGACCAATTACGAGCAGTACTTC. Its protein is CASSESGGTNYEQYF.

The chain is built from TRBV2 and TRBJ2-1; D gene ambiguous. Germline values: CDR1 SNHLY, CDR2 FYNNEI. The CDR3 sequence is 14 residues long. Deletions cut 6 bases from V and 2 bases from J, with 11 bases between. CDR3 bases: TGTGCCAGCAGATTTAGCACAACCTACAATGAGCAGTTCTTC. Protein sequence: CASRFSTTYNEQFF.

This clonotype was detected only a few times. V is TRBV4-1 and J is TRBJ2-3; the match to TRBD2 covers 9 bases. Germline CDR1 and CDR2: MGHRA and YSYEKL. V lost 2 bases and J lost 4; bases outside the gene matches: 7. CDR3 length: 16 amino acids. CDR3 sequence: CASSQQTSGGADTQYF. The DNA of the CDR3 is TGCGCCAGCAGCCAACAGACTAGCGGAGGGGCAGATACGCAGTATTTT.

J is TRBJ2-3 and V is TRBV9, with 11 bases identical to TRBD1. This CDR3 has 15 amino acids. Germline trimming cut 3 bases from V and 4 bases from J; bases unmatched to any gene: 4. From germline, CDR1 is SGDLS and CDR2 YYNGEE. The CDR3: CASSGRDRGSDTQYF. CDR3 nucleotide sequence: TGTGCCAGCAGCGGCCGGGACAGGGGGTCAGATACGCAGTATTTT.

This chain joins TRBV2 and TRBJ1-2; a possible D gene is TRBD1 (6 bases). The CDR3 runs to 13 residues. Germline CDR1 and CDR2: SNHLY and FYNNEI. The germline V and J ends were trimmed by 7 bases and 2 bases, with 11 bases remaining between them. As DNA, the CDR3 is TGTGCCAGCATACAGGGATTCAACTATGGCTACACCTTC. This translates into CASIQGFNYGYTF.

This clonotype was observed a few times. The chain combines TRBV5-8 with TRBJ1-1; D is unresolved. V lost 7 bases to trimming and J lost 0 bases, with 10 bases between them. Germline assignment: CDR1 SGHTS and CDR2 YDEGEE. The CDR3 extends over 13 amino acids. This CDR3 reads CASLSYLNTEAFF. The CDR3 DNA reads TGTGCCAGCCTCTCCTACTTGAACACTGAAGCTTTCTTT. Drawing the rest from reference TRBV5-8 and TRBJ1-1, the complete variable domain is EAGVTQSPTHLIKTRGQQATLRCSPISGHTSVYWYQQALGLGLQFLLWYDEGEERNRGNFPPRFSGRQFPNYSSELNVNALELEDSALYLCASLSYLNTEAFFGQGTRLTVV.

The chain links TRBV20-1 to TRBJ1-1, with 7 nucleotides matching TRBD1. This CDR3 region has 11 residues. V shed 6 bases and J 8 bases; nucleotides not matched to a gene: 6. Germline-derived CDR1 and CDR2 are DFQATT and SNEGSKA (reference sequence). The CDR3 is CSAAGTAEAFF. The CDR3 nucleotides read TGCAGTGCAGCCGGGACAGCAGAAGCTTTCTTT.

This clonotype was counted ten times or more. The gene calls are TRBV29-1 and TRBJ2-3; D gene unclear. Trimming cost V 5 bases and J 5 bases, with 11 bases left between them. Germline CDR1 reads SQVTM; CDR2 reads ANQGSEA. CDR3 length: 12 residues. CDR3 region: CSVSEVGDTQYF. The CDR3 nucleotides read TGCAGCGTTTCCGAGGTCGGAGATACGCAGTATTTT.

This chain joins TRBV28 and TRBJ2-7; 9 nucleotides line up with TRBD1. V gave up 6 bases and J gave up 3 bases; unmatched junction bases: 9. This CDR3 comprises 15 residues. The germline V gene has CDR1 MDHEN and CDR2 SYDVKM. The CDR3: CASREPGQGFYEQYF. The CDR3 nucleotides are TGTGCCAGCAGAGAACCGGGACAGGGATTCTACGAGCAGTACTTC. Full variable domain (rest looked up from reference TRBV28 and TRBJ2-7): DVKVTQSSRYLVKRTGEKVFLECVQDMDHENMFWYRQDPGLGLRLIYFSYDVKMKEKGDIPEGYSVSREKKERFSLILESASTNQTSMYLCASREPGQGFYEQYFGPGTRLTVT.

This clonotype has a count of ten or more. The chain recombines TRBV28 with TRBJ1-1; TRBD1 agrees at 10 bases. In germline, CDR1 is MDHEN, CDR2 SYDVKM. Trimming took 6 bases from V and 11 from J; bases not matched to a gene: 9. This CDR3 comprises 13 residues. CDR3 coding DNA: TGTGCCAGCAGCGACGGGACAGGGGTTGGCGCTTTCTTT. Translating gives CASSDGTGVGAFF.

The rearrangement joins TRBV19 to TRBJ2-5; perhaps D is TRBD1 or TRBD2 (5 bases each). From germline, CDR1 is LNHDA and CDR2 SQIVND (reference sequence). The V and J ends lost 3 bases and 5 bases respectively, with 19 bases between them. The CDR3 is made up of 16 amino acids. The CDR3 is CASSILGRPLAETQYF. The CDR3 bases are TGTGCCAGTAGTATTTTGGGACGACCGCTCGCGGAGACCCAGTACTTC.

This clonotype was found many times. This chain uses TRBV12-3 or TRBV12-4 with TRBJ2-1, with 8 nucleotides matching TRBD2. Trimming at V came to 4 bases and at J to 9 bases, leaving 8 bases not matched to a gene. This CDR3 spans 14 amino acids. The CDR3 protein is CASSSGGLGGEQFF. CDR3 coding DNA: TGTGCCAGCAGTTCGGGGGGACTAGGCGGTGAGCAGTTCTTC.

Comments on this clonotype: This may come from a read error, since a much larger clone is one base off. This chain connects TRBV4-1 to TRBJ1-2; maybe TRBD1 (5 bases). Germline V gene lookup returns CDR1 MGHRA and CDR2 YSYEKL. The CDR3 sequence is 15 residues long. CDR3 in amino acids: CAISQDRGGIGGYTF. The CDR3 nucleotides read TGCGCCATCAGCCAAGATCGGGGCGGCATTGGTGGCTACACCTTC.

The rearrangement links TRBV20-1 to TRBJ2-3; 13 bases agree with TRBD2. CDR1 and CDR2 (germline): DFQATT, SNEGSKA (reference sequence). CDR3 size: 18 residues. The V gene end was trimmed by 6 bases and the J gene end by 0 bases; junction bases not matched to a gene: 12. As DNA, the CDR3 is TGCAGTGCCGAGAAAGGGACTAGCGGGAAAACTAGCACAGATACGCAGTATTTT. It yields the protein CSAEKGTSGKTSTDTQYF.

This clonotype was recorded at least ten times. The V call is TRBV5-1, the J call TRBJ2-2; a possible D gene is TRBD2 (6 bases). This CDR3 region has 15 residues. Germline CDR1 and CDR2: SGHRS and YFSETQ. Trimming left V 6 bases short and J 6 bases short, with 18 bases between. CDR3 in DNA: TGCGCCAGCACCTTTGAGACTAGTCCCGCCGGGGAGCTGTTTTTT. Its protein is CASTFETSPAGELFF.

This clonotype came up many times. The chain recombines TRBV10-3 with TRBJ1-2, with 11 bases identical to TRBD1. With V trimmed by 3 bases and J by 11 bases, 11 bases remained unmatched. This CDR3 is built from 15 residues. CDR1 ENHRY and CDR2 SYGVKD come from the germline V gene. CDR3 sequence: CAISDGQGAYLSYTF. CDR3 nucleotide sequence: TGTGCCATCAGTGACGGACAGGGGGCCTATCTTAGTTACACCTTC.

This clonotype was observed a handful of times. The chain combines TRBV10-2 with TRBJ1-1; 8 bases fit TRBD1. Germline V gives CDR1 WSHSY, CDR2 SAAADI. There are 16 residues in the CDR3. Unmatched junction bases numbered 10, after V lost 6 bases and J lost 1 base. This CDR3 reads CASRRGQGFGNTEAFF. The CDR3 bases are TGCGCCAGCAGGCGAGGACAGGGTTTTGGGAACACTGAAGCTTTCTTT.

This clonotype appeared many times. The gene calls are TRBV5-1 and TRBJ2-2; the match to TRBD2 covers 10 bases. J was trimmed by 2 bases and V by 0 bases; bases with no gene match: 1. The CDR3 loop spans 16 amino acids. Per the germline V gene, CDR1 is SGHRS and CDR2 is YFSETQ. The chain's CDR3 is CASSLGLAGNTGELFF. CDR3 bases: TGCGCCAGCAGCTTGGGACTAGCGGGCAACACCGGGGAGCTGTTTTTT.

This clonotype was seen only a few times. This chain links TRBV20-1 with TRBJ1-1, with D uncertain. Germline CDR1 DFQATT, CDR2 SNEGSKA (reference sequence). Trimming pared 0 bases from V and 6 bases from J, leaving 8 bases between. The CDR3 totals 12 residues. The CDR3 coding sequence is TGCAGTGCTAGAGACCTAGGCGCTGAAGCTTTCTTT. This gives the protein CSARDLGAEAFF.

A few counts support this clonotype. The chain employs TRBV7-9 and TRBJ1-3, with D uncertain. Germline loops: CDR1 SEHNR, CDR2 FQNEAQ (reference sequence). CDR3 length equals 14 residues. With 8 bases removed from V and 0 bases from J, the gap between germline ends came to 11 bases. CDR3 protein: CASESEVSGNTIYF. In DNA, the CDR3 is TGTGCCAGCGAGAGTGAGGTCTCTGGAAACACCATATATTTT.